Presented here are 32 T cell receptor beta chains from one specimen sequenced in a study of T cells in Graves' hyperthyroidism and ophthalmopathy. There were TCR beta CDR3 regions amplified from RNA transcripts. In the first-round RT-PCR of the TCR CDR3, the HTBI primer set was used. MiXCR, applied by TCRdb to the multiplex PCR reads, yields one record per CDR3 protein. The sample lists roughly 570,000 distinct CDR3 sequences; roughly 50% were seen once. Sequenced sample: peripheral blood or thyroid tissue (not recorded which). Receptors were obtained from a woman in her late teens or twenties with Graves' hyperthyroidism.

The V call is TRBV10-3, the J call TRBJ2-1, with 7 positions matching TRBD2. Looked up from germline, CDR1 is ENHRY and CDR2 is SYGVKD. The J segment lost 0 bases and the V segment lost 4 bases, leaving 9 bases of the junction unmatched. CDR3 size: 17 residues. The CDR3 DNA follows: TGTGCCATCAGTGCCCAGACTAGCATATCCTCCTACAATGAGCAGTTCTTC. Residues: CAISAQTSISSYNEQFF.

This clonotype has ten or more counts. The rearrangement links TRBV6-1 to TRBJ2-7, with D hard to call. Trimming cost V 10 bases and J 6 bases, with 16 bases left between them. The CDR3 spans 12 residues. The germline V gene has CDR1 MNHNS and CDR2 SASEGT. The CDR3 DNA follows: TGTGCCACCCCAAGGTGGGTACGCGAGCAGTACTTC. Translated, it gives CATPRWVREQYF.

The CDR3 reads CASSLGTGDFFSWDTQYF. The DNA of the CDR3 is TGTGCCAGCAGCTTAGGAACAGGCGATTTTTTTTCGTGGGATACGCAGTATTTT. This chain connects TRBV7-9 to TRBJ2-3, with a possible D match to TRBD1 (5 bases). The CDR3 loop spans 18 amino acids. The germline V and J ends were trimmed by 1 base and 6 bases, with 23 bases remaining between them. The germline V gene has CDR1 SEHNR and CDR2 FQNEAQ (reference sequence).

This clonotype was observed many times. The V gene is TRBV13, the J gene TRBJ1-1, with D unresolved. This CDR3 spans 15 amino acids. CDR1 PRHDT and CDR2 FYEKMQ come from the germline V gene (reference sequence). V lost 4 bases to trimming and J lost 3 bases, with 15 bases between them. The CDR3 region has the DNA TGTGCCAGCAGCTCCCGCTCAAGGACGGACACTGAAGCTTTCTTT. It is translated as CASSSRSRTDTEAFF.

The chain employs TRBV7-2 and TRBJ1-3; a weak D match, TRBD1 (6 bases). The CDR3 has 14 amino acids. Germline V gene data show CDR1 as SGHTA and CDR2 as FQGNSA. Trimming removed 5 bases from V and 3 bases from J, with 11 bases in between. The CDR3 sequence: CASSIQGGGNTIYF. The DNA for the CDR3 is TGTGCCAGCAGCATACAGGGTGGTGGAAACACCATATATTTT.

This sequence joins TRBV29-1 and TRBJ1-5; D gene uncertain. The CDR3 extends over 10 amino acids. With 4 bases removed from V and 9 bases from J, the gap between germline ends came to 7 bases. Per germline, CDR1 SQVTM and CDR2 ANQGSEA. The CDR3 here is CSVARRPQHF. The CDR3 nucleotides are TGCAGCGTTGCCAGGAGGCCCCAGCATTTT.

This clonotype was recorded at least ten times. J is TRBJ1-2 and V is TRBV7-8, with D possibly being TRBD1 (5 bases). Germline V gene sequence: CDR1 SGHVS, CDR2 FQNEAQ. V shed 2 bases and J shed 4 bases, with 17 bases lying between them. The CDR3 has 16 residues. The CDR3 DNA reads as TGTGCCAGCAGCTTATTCGAAGAGGGGTCCATCTATGGCTACACCTTC. Its protein product is CASSLFEEGSIYGYTF. Together with reference TRBV7-8 and TRBJ1-2, the CDR3 gives the full variable domain: GAGVSQSPRYKVAKRGQDVALRCDPISGHVSLFWYQQALGQGPEFLTYFQNEAQLDKSGLPSDRFFAERPEGSVSTLKIQRTQQEDSAVYLCASSLFEEGSIYGYTFGSGTRLTVV.

This sequence joins TRBV7-8 and TRBJ2-3, with unresolved D. CDR3 size: 19 residues. Per germline, CDR1 SGHVS and CDR2 FQNEAQ. V was clipped by 1 base and J by 2 bases, with 22 bases between them. This CDR3 is CASSLVFRWRHRNTDTQYF. The CDR3 coding sequence is TGTGCCAGCAGCTTAGTTTTTAGGTGGAGACACCGAAACACAGATACGCAGTATTTT.

This chain links TRBV12-3 or TRBV12-4 with TRBJ2-7, with D perhaps being TRBD1 or TRBD2 (6 bases each). V dropped 6 bases and J dropped 4 bases, with 16 bases sitting between them. The CDR3 has 14 amino acids. The CDR3 protein is CASRQGTGAYEQYF. In DNA form, the CDR3 reads TGTGCCAGCAGGCAGGGGACGGGGGCGTACGAGCAGTACTTC.

With respect to this clonotype: As the CDR3 is not closed by the conserved phenylalanine or tryptophan, this likely results from a read error. The DNA is omitted, as the CDR3 cannot be located on it reliably, and the CDR3 follows TCRdb's listing. The rearrangement uses TRBV20-1 and TRBJ2-6; TRBD1 is taken as the D call from the table, unchecked against the DNA. The CDR3 is 9 amino acids long, termini counted. In germline, CDR1 is DFQATT, CDR2 SNEGSKA (reference sequence). The CDR3 protein is CSARDPAGI.

This clonotype was picked up one time. The chain recombines TRBV29-1 with TRBJ1-1; tentatively, D is TRBD1 (6 bases). Germline CDR1 reads SQVTM; CDR2 reads ANQGSEA. The CDR3 is made up of 16 amino acids. Trimming took off 6 bases at V and 7 bases at J, with 27 bases between the two ends. This CDR3 reads CSVNDAGGQYYNEAFF. CDR3 nucleotides: TGCAGCGTGAACGACGCCGGGGGACAATATTACAATGAAGCTTTCTTT.

This clonotype was detected many times. The chain links TRBV20-1 to TRBJ2-7, with 7 bases aligning to TRBD2. Trimming at V came to 6 bases and at J to 1 base, leaving 6 bases not matched to a gene. Germline CDR1 is DFQATT and CDR2 is SNEGSKA (reference sequence). The CDR3 spans 13 residues. CDR3 in DNA: TGCAGTGCCACCCTAGCGGATTCCTACGAGCAGTACTTC. Protein: CSATLADSYEQYF.

J is TRBJ2-3 and V is TRBV7-9; 9 bases fit TRBD2. Unmatched junction bases numbered 4, after V lost 8 bases and J lost 1 base. Germline values: CDR1 SEHNR, CDR2 FQNEAQ (reference sequence). The CDR3 runs 14 residues. The CDR3 sequence is CASQASGGTDTQYF. CDR3 nucleotide sequence: TGTGCCAGCCAGGCTAGCGGGGGCACAGATACGCAGTATTTT.

At least ten counts were recorded for this clonotype. The V gene is TRBV7-2, the J gene TRBJ1-1, with a weak D call TRBD1 (5 bases). Germline-derived CDR1 and CDR2 are SGHTA and FQGNSA. The CDR3 length is 15 residues. The V end lost 5 bases, the J end lost 1 base, and 14 bases lay between the germline ends. The CDR3 reads CASSRRRTPNTEAFF. For the CDR3, the DNA is TGTGCCAGCAGCCGCCGGCGGACACCGAACACTGAAGCTTTCTTT.

This clonotype has at least ten counts. The junction differs from germline at one of its ends, possibly a read error. The chain couples TRBV20-1 to TRBJ2-7; 7 nucleotides align to TRBD1. Germline loops: CDR1 DFQATT, CDR2 SNEGSKA (reference sequence). The CDR3 runs to 14 residues. CDR3 nucleotides: TGCAGTGCCAGAGGGGGCCAAAGCTCCTACGAGCAGTACTTC. Amino acid sequence: CSARGGQSSYEQYF.

The J gene is TRBJ2-5, the V gene TRBV27; D is unresolved. CDR1 MNHEY and CDR2 SMNVEV come from the germline V gene (reference sequence). V gave up 3 bases and J gave up 5 bases, with 10 bases separating them. The CDR3 covers 13 residues. The CDR3 bases are TGTGCCAGCAGTTTCGCGGTCGAGGAGACCCAGTACTTC. Translating it yields CASSFAVEETQYF.

The J gene is TRBJ2-5, the V gene TRBV15; 8 positions agree with TRBD1. Per germline, CDR1 LNHNV and CDR2 YYDKDF (reference sequence). The CDR3 is made up of 15 amino acids. V gave up 1 base and J gave up 1 base; unmatched junction bases: 2. In DNA, the CDR3 is TGTGCCACCAGCAGAGGGACAGGGCGCCAAGAGACCCAGTACTTC. Translating gives CATSRGTGRQETQYF.

This clonotype was seen repeatedly, ten times or more. This chain links TRBV7-8 with TRBJ2-2; 8 nucleotides align to TRBD1. The CDR3 extends over 16 amino acids. Germline V gene sequence: CDR1 SGHVS, CDR2 FQNEAQ. The V segment lost 4 bases and the J segment 6 bases; nucleotides outside the gene matches: 10. The CDR3 region is CASSSDRVLLSGELFF. Written as DNA, the CDR3 is TGTGCCAGCAGCTCGGACAGGGTATTGTTGTCCGGGGAGCTGTTTTTT.

This clonotype occurred many times. The rearrangement links TRBV15 to TRBJ1-4; no definite D call. The germline V gene encodes CDR1 LNHNV and CDR2 YYDKDF (reference sequence). Trimming removed 0 bases from V and 4 bases from J, with 9 bases in between. CDR3 length: 15 residues. The CDR3 nucleotides are TGTGCCACCAGCAGAGAACAGCCAGATAATGAAAAACTGTTTTTT. Amino acid sequence: CATSREQPDNEKLFF.

This clonotype was recorded once. The V call is TRBV2, the J call TRBJ1-2, with a weak D call TRBD1 (6 bases). V lost 7 bases to trimming and J lost 3 bases, with 9 bases between them. This CDR3 is 12 amino acids long. Germline loops: CDR1 SNHLY, CDR2 FYNNEI. CDR3 in DNA: TGTGCCAGCATCGGGGGCTACTATGGCTACACCTTC. It specifies CASIGGYYGYTF.

This clonotype appeared a few times. V usage is TRBV27 and J usage is TRBJ2-2; TRBD1 aligns across 8 bases. The CDR3 spans 15 residues. With 8 bases clipped from V and 5 bases from J, the junction kept 10 bases outside the gene matches. Germline CDR1 reads MNHEY; CDR2 reads SMNVEV (reference sequence). The CDR3 DNA reads as TGTGCCAGCGGCAAAGGACAGGGTAGGACCGGGGAGCTGTTTTTT. Translating gives CASGKGQGRTGELFF.

The chain links TRBV15 to TRBJ2-7, with 7 bases identical to TRBD2. The CDR3 has 15 amino acids. V lost 4 bases to trimming and J lost 0 bases; unmatched junction nucleotides: 6. Germline assignment: CDR1 LNHNV and CDR2 YYDKDF (reference sequence). The CDR3 coding sequence is TGTGCCACCAGCACCAGCGGGGTCCTCTCCTACGAGCAGTACTTC. Translating gives CATSTSGVLSYEQYF.

As concerns this clonotype: A much larger clone sits a single nucleotide away, making a read error possible. The chain recombines TRBV6-2 or TRBV6-3 with TRBJ2-7, with no clear D. V gave up 5 bases and J gave up 3 bases, with 17 bases separating them. CDR1 and CDR2 (germline): MNHEY, SVGEGT. The CDR3 is 15 residues long. DNA of the CDR3: TGTGCCAGCAGTGCACTTATGACTGGCGGCTACGAGCAGTACTTC. Protein product: CASSALMTGGYEQYF.

The CDR3 loop is CASSPTPENTEAFF. For the CDR3, the DNA is TGCGCCAGCAGCCCTACCCCAGAGAACACTGAAGCTTTCTTT. This sequence joins TRBV5-1 and TRBJ1-1, with D uncertain. The CDR3 loop spans 14 amino acids. CDR1 and CDR2 from the germline V gene are SGHRS and YFSETQ. Trimming pared 4 bases from V and 1 base from J, leaving 11 bases between.

The DNA for the CDR3 is TGCGCCAGCAGCGAGACAGCCACAACTACAGATACGCAGTATTTT. This gives the protein CASSETATTTDTQYF. V gene TRBV5-1 combines with J gene TRBJ2-3; D is possibly TRBD1 (5 bases). V was clipped by 4 bases and J by 3 bases, with 15 bases between them. From germline, CDR1 is SGHRS and CDR2 YFSETQ. The CDR3 loop spans 15 amino acids. Filled out from reference TRBV5-1 and TRBJ2-3, the complete variable domain reads KAGVTQTPRYLIKTRGQQVTLSCSPISGHRSVSWYQQTPGQGLQFLFEYFSETQRNKGNFPGRFSGRQFSNSRSEMNVSTLELGDSALYLCASSETATTTDTQYFGPGTRLTVL.

The V and J genes are TRBV12-3 or TRBV12-4 and TRBJ1-1; 10 bases map to TRBD1. The CDR3 is 15 residues long. V gave up 3 bases and J gave up 6 bases; unmatched junction bases: 7. The CDR3, as DNA: TGTGCCAGCAGTTTCCGGGACAGGGGCATCGCTGAAGCTTTCTTT. Its translation: CASSFRDRGIAEAFF.

There are a few counts of this clonotype. This chain connects TRBV19 to TRBJ1-2; no definite D call. Trimming pared 4 bases from V and 8 bases from J, leaving 17 bases between. Germline V lookup: CDR1 LNHDA, CDR2 SQIVND (reference sequence). The CDR3 loop spans 14 amino acids. The CDR3 sequence: CASSRDPGFEGYTF. CDR3 nucleotide sequence: TGTGCCAGTAGTAGAGACCCGGGATTCGAGGGCTACACCTTC.

This clonotype was seen once. The chain recombines TRBV12-5 with TRBJ2-3; 7 bases map to TRBD2. There are 14 residues in the CDR3. CDR1 is LGHNT and CDR2 is FRNRAP in the germline V gene. The CDR3 loop is CASGIHTSTDTQYF. CDR3 in DNA: TGTGCCAGCGGGATTCACACTAGCACAGATACGCAGTATTTT. Full variable domain (remainder filled in from reference TRBV12-5 and TRBJ2-3): DARVTQTPRHKVTEMGQEVTMRCQPILGHNTVFWYRQTMMQGLELLAYFRNRAPLDDSGMPKDRFSAEMPDATLATLKIQPSEPRDSAVYFCASGIHTSTDTQYFGPGTRLTVL.

A remark on this clonotype: It is likely a read error, because the conserved phenylalanine at the end of the CDR3 is missing. The DNA is omitted, as the CDR3 cannot be located on it reliably, and the CDR3 follows TCRdb's listing. V gene TRBV20-1 combines with J gene TRBJ2-6; TRBD2 is the table's D call, not checked against the DNA. From its first to its last residue, the CDR3 has 10 amino acids. Germline V gives CDR1 DFQATT, CDR2 SNEGSKA (reference sequence). The CDR3 is CSARAGGGNT.

This clonotype has a handful of counts. The V and J genes are TRBV9 and TRBJ2-1, with 7 bases matching TRBD2. In germline, CDR1 is SGDLS, CDR2 YYNGEE. CDR3 length equals 15 residues. V was pared by 3 bases and J by 1 base, with 4 bases of the junction left unmatched. CDR3 residues: CASSDGRRSYNEQFF. The CDR3 bases are TGTGCCAGCAGCGACGGGAGGAGGTCCTACAATGAGCAGTTCTTC. Using reference TRBV9 and TRBJ2-1 for the parts outside the CDR3, the full variable domain is DSGVTQTPKHLITATGQRVTLRCSPRSGDLSVYWYQQSLDQGLQFLIQYYNGEERAKGNILERFSAQQFPDLHSELNLSSLELGDSALYFCASSDGRRSYNEQFFGPGTRLTVL.

The table lists this clonotype with many counts. The DNA of the CDR3 is TGTGCCAGCAGCTTAGATCGGGGAGGGGATTCACCCCTCCACTTT. This translates into CASSLDRGGDSPLHF. The chain links TRBV7-2 to TRBJ1-6; TRBD1 might be the D (5 bases). Germline V gene data show CDR1 as SGHTA and CDR2 as FQGNSA. Trimming took 1 base from V and 8 from J, leaving 12 bases between them. The CDR3 runs to 15 residues.

This rearrangement joins TRBV3-1 to TRBJ1-4; D unresolved. The V gene lost 1 base and the J gene lost 3 bases, with 9 bases spanning the gap. This CDR3 spans 15 amino acids. Looked up from germline, CDR1 is LGHDT and CDR2 is YNNKEL (reference sequence). CDR3 nucleotides: TGTGCCAGCAGCCAAGCGACATATGCTAATGAAAAACTGTTTTTT. Residues: CASSQATYANEKLFF.